This T cell receptor (beta chain) was observed in a study of OX40 agonist ivuxolimab in advanced cancers. Sequenced by immunoSEQ multiplex PCR; TCRdb stores in-frame clones only, minus some. This table holds around 40,000 clones, 75% to 85% found once. The material sequenced was CD4+ or CD8+ T cells sorted from blood, taken in a trial of the OX40 agonist ivuxolimab. The TCR originated in an adult with an advanced solid tumor such as melanoma, head and neck, liver or kidney cancer.

The CDR3 DNA follows: TGTGCCAGCGCCGGGGATAGCACAGATACGCAGTATTTT. Protein sequence: CASAGDSTDTQYF. This rearrangement joins TRBV28 to TRBJ2-3, with D possibly being TRBD2 (5 bases). This CDR3 is 13 amino acids long. The V and J ends lost 8 bases and 0 bases respectively, with 9 bases between them. The germline CDR1 and CDR2 sequences are MDHEN and SYDVKM.